The T cell receptor beta chain described here comes from a study of T-cell reconstitution after alpha-beta-depleted transplantation in children. General study points: Newly produced T cells mostly accounted for T-cell counts and diversity one year post-transplant. Reportedly, roughly two months post-transplant, alpha-beta T cells arose from several hundred expanded graft clones.

Using unique molecular identifiers, the investigators prepared the TCRbeta library. TCRdb redid the calling of the PCR reads with MiXCR, one entry per CDR3 protein. The sample has some 300,000 distinct CDR3 sequences, 7.5% to 9% seen once. As concerns this clonotype: Its antigen is still unknown.

The germline gives CDR1 MNHEY, CDR2 SMNVEV (reference sequence). With V trimmed by 6 bases and J by 5 bases, 7 bases remained unmatched. This CDR3 is built from 15 residues. The chain joins TRBV27 to TRBJ1-1; 12 bases agree with TRBD1. The receptor comes from a female patient aged 2-9 years who had a stem cell transplant for Fanconi anemia, so the T cells may come from the graft donor. The material was peripheral blood, obtained 360 days after TCRalphabeta/CD19-depleted stem cell transplant. In DNA, the CDR3 is TGTGCCAGCAGCTCTGGGACAGGGGGCAGGACTGAAGCTTTCTTT. Protein sequence: CASSSGTGGRTEAFF.